Here is one TCR beta chain with its context. This clonotype was seen at least ten times. There is no known antigen for this receptor. No base qualities exist here, and no much larger clone lies one base off it. There are 13 amino acids in the CDR3, from cysteine to phenylalanine inclusive. The sequence is cut down to CDR3 DNA, 39 bases in frame from base 1. Reading the germline V gene (reference sequence) gives CDR1 MNHEY and CDR2 SMNVEV. V is reduced by 2 bases and J by 6 bases, leaving a spacing of 8 bases between them. The data are from a study of T-cell reconstitution after alpha-beta-depleted transplantation in children (dated by TCRdb to about 2016). In the study overall: Using TCR repertoire profiling, the study followed T-cell immune reconstitution in a quantitative way in children after TCRalphabeta/CD19-depleted allogeneic hematopoietic cell transplantation.

Receptor libraries were prepared by PCR. The sequencing machine was an Illumina HiSeq 2500. To normalize quantification of the TCRbeta repertoire, the TCR libraries were built with molecular barcoding that relied on unique molecular identifiers. TCRdb reprocessed the public reads (quality trimming at Q25 with fastp, clone calling with MiXCR) and kept in-frame beta chains. One record per CDR3 amino acid sequence lists the most common genes and DNA. The sample records approximately 630,000 distinct CDR3 sequences, around 12% of which are singletons. Together, the top ten hold 0.75% to 0.85% of the sample. Paper-wide results and their limitations: Over subsequent months, a decline in hyperexpanded clone frequencies was noted, and after one year, T-cell counts and TCRbeta diversity were mostly ascribed to newly produced T cells. About two months after transplant, the apparently early recovery of alphabetaT-cell counts reportedly depended on just several hundred clones that had expanded rapidly and came from non-depleted graft cells. In some patients, the high TCRbeta diversity seen at day 60 was put down to recipient T cells and intrathymic progenitors that had survived conditioning.

The treatment or condition label, as the study defines it: allogeneic hematopoietic cell transplantation with graft depleted of TCRalphabeta T cells and CD19 B cells. Transplant recipients were children who received TCRalphabeta/CD19-depleted allogeneic hematopoietic cell grafts. The TCR comes from a girl aged 2-10 years with congenital amegakaryocytic thrombocytopenia, due to receive a stem cell transplant. The rearrangement joined TRBV27 to TRBJ2-4, with the D gene too uncertain to name. The specimen was PBMCs, collected before TCRalphabeta/CD19-depleted stem cell transplant. The CDR3 region: CASSLARGNIQYF. The DNA sequence is given as TGTGCCAGCAGTTTAGCTAGAGGAAACATTCAGTACTTC.